Listed below are T cell receptor beta chains from one sample, sequenced in a study of T cells after yellow fever vaccination. TCRdb redid the calling of the 5' RACE reads with MiXCR, one entry per CDR3 protein. Among about 580,000 distinct CDR3 sequences listed, about a sixth were seen once. Sequenced material: PBMCs, taken around 5 days after the first yellow fever vaccination. The source is a man aged 18 to 30 who received the YFV17D yellow fever vaccine. Both conserved end residues are part of each CDR3. Each record gives: D gene, V gene, J gene, clone size, CDR3 protein, CDR3 DNA. The D gene is left open where the match is weak. The size of a clone is reported for some rows only, either as once, few or many, or as a class for expanded clones.

-	TRBV12-3/TRBV12-4	TRBJ1-2	once	CASSLPQILWKSYGYTF	TGTGCCAGCAGTTTACCTCAGATCCTCTGGAAGAGCTATGGCTACACCTTC
-	TRBV12-3/TRBV12-4	TRBJ1-4	-	CASRTEVWYEKLFF	TGTGCCAGCAGAACCGAAGTGTGGTATGAAAAACTGTTTTTT
-	TRBV3-1	TRBJ1-4	few	CASSQSEGGLTEKLFF	TGTGCCAGCAGCCAATCCGAGGGCGGTTTAACTGAAAAACTGTTTTTT
-	TRBV7-3	TRBJ2-3	few	CASSLAPSDGRDTDTQYF	TGTGCCAGCAGCTTAGCCCCGTCAGACGGGAGAGATACAGATACGCAGTATTTT
-	TRBV12-3/TRBV12-4	TRBJ2-7	-	CASSTGTETFSYEQYF	TGTGCCAGCAGTACGGGGACCGAAACCTTCTCCTACGAGCAGTACTTC
TRBD2	TRBV4-1	TRBJ2-1	few	CASSQEVAGGVSSYNEQFF	TGCGCCAGCAGCCAAGAGGTAGCGGGGGGTGTTAGCTCCTACAATGAGCAGTTCTTC
-	TRBV20-1	TRBJ2-7	few	CSANPTVGATYEQYF	TGCAGTGCCAATCCAACTGTCGGGGCTACCTACGAGCAGTACTTC
-	TRBV7-9	TRBJ2-2	few	CASRTPGAPNTGELFF	TGTGCCAGCAGGACTCCAGGGGCCCCGAACACCGGGGAGCTGTTTTTT
TRBD2	TRBV20-1	TRBJ2-1	few	CSASLAGGENEQFF	TGCAGTGCTAGTCTAGCGGGAGGGGAGAATGAGCAGTTCTTC
-	TRBV20-1	TRBJ1-5	-	CSASTGNQPQHF	TGCAGTGCTAGTACCGGCAATCAGCCCCAGCATTTT
-	TRBV7-9	TRBJ1-1	few	CASSLQGREAFF	TGTGCCAGCAGCTTACAGGGTAGAGAAGCTTTCTTT
-	TRBV7-9	TRBJ2-3	-	CASSPAGRSTDTQYF	TGTGCCAGCAGCCCGGCGGGGCGTAGCACAGATACGCAGTATTTT
-	TRBV18	TRBJ1-5	-	CASSPPGGPQHF	TGTGCCAGCTCACCACCGGGGGGGCCCCAGCATTTT
-	TRBV7-2	TRBJ1-1	few	CASSFAIDRNTEAFF	TGTGCCAGCAGCTTTGCTATCGACAGGAACACTGAAGCTTTCTTT
-	TRBV5-1	TRBJ1-2	few	CASSSRWSQDGYTF	TGCGCCAGCAGCTCTCGTTGGAGTCAAGATGGCTACACCTTC
TRBD2	TRBV7-9	TRBJ2-3	-	CACPPGGGSTDTQYF	TGTGCCTGCCCCCCAGGCGGGGGGAGCACAGATACGCAGTATTTT
-	TRBV4-2	TRBJ1-5	few	CASSQDYAGNQPQHF	TGTGCCAGCAGCCAAGATTACGCAGGGAACCAGCCCCAGCATTTT
-	TRBV5-1	TRBJ2-1	few	CASSLRGEWEQFF	TGCGCCAGCAGCTTACGAGGAGAGTGGGAGCAGTTCTTC
-	TRBV20-1	TRBJ2-1	-	CSARRAGEQFF	TGCAGTGCTAGAAGGGCGGGTGAGCAGTTCTTC
TRBD1	TRBV27	TRBJ2-1	-	CACGDRGLSLYNEQFF	TGTGCTTGCGGAGACAGGGGCCTTTCCCTCTACAATGAGCAGTTCTTC
TRBD1	TRBV7-3	TRBJ1-1	-	CASSFFPRDRELKHTEAFF	TGTGCCAGCAGCTTTTTTCCCCGGGACAGGGAGTTGAAGCACACTGAAGCTTTCTTT